These 13 T cell receptor beta chains were all obtained from the same sample, sequenced in a study of CD8 T cells in Susac syndrome. Random-hexamer reverse transcription was applied to roughly 0.5 to 1 ug RNA. TCRdb itself ran the immunoSEQ multiplex PCR reads through MiXCR, one entry per CDR3 protein. The table shows 250,000 to 300,000 distinct CDR3 sequences, with 80% to 90% occurring only once. Sequencing input: CD8+ T cells from PBMCs. The receptor set was obtained from a human donor with multiple sclerosis.

The DNA for the CDR3 is TGCAGCGTACGCCCGAGGGGGCGCGAAAACACCATATATTTT. This codes for CSVRPRGRENTIYF. The J gene is TRBJ1-3, the V gene TRBV29-1, with 7 bases identical to TRBD1. Germline V gene sequence: CDR1 SQVTM, CDR2 ANQGSEA. This CDR3 comprises 14 residues. Trimming at V came to 6 bases and at J to 6 bases, leaving 11 bases not matched to a gene.

This clonotype was counted only a few times. The chain couples TRBV20-1 to TRBJ2-3; tentatively, D is TRBD1 (5 bases). The CDR3 spans 11 residues. V was shortened by 3 bases and J by 6 bases, with 7 bases between the two germline ends. Germline loops: CDR1 DFQATT, CDR2 SNEGSKA (reference sequence). In nucleotides, the CDR3 is TGCAGTGCTAGGAAGGGGGATACGCAGTATTTT. Translation gives CSARKGDTQYF.

The V and J genes are TRBV27 and TRBJ2-3, with 10 bases matching TRBD2. J was trimmed by 0 bases and V by 6 bases; bases with no gene match: 3. Germline lookup yields CDR1 MNHEY and CDR2 SMNVEV (reference sequence). The CDR3 extends over 15 amino acids. The CDR3 sequence: CASRETSGSTDTQYF. The CDR3 DNA reads TGTGCCAGCAGAGAGACTAGCGGGAGCACAGATACGCAGTATTTT.

J is TRBJ1-2 and V is TRBV9, with D perhaps matching TRBD1 (6 bases). This CDR3 is 15 amino acids long. Trimming took 4 bases from V and 6 from J, leaving 19 bases between them. CDR1 is SGDLS, CDR2 YYNGEE, per germline. CDR3 in amino acids: CASSPRLGGADGYTF. CDR3 coding DNA: TGTGCCAGCAGCCCCCGTTTGGGGGGGGCGGATGGCTACACCTTC.

The rearrangement uses TRBV12-3 or TRBV12-4 and TRBJ2-5; possibly TRBD2 for D (6 bases). This CDR3 comprises 14 residues. V gave up 6 bases and J gave up 3 bases, with 14 bases separating them. The CDR3 reads CASSRWDLEETQYF. In nucleotides, the CDR3 is TGTGCCAGCAGCCGATGGGACTTAGAAGAGACCCAGTACTTC.

The chain combines TRBV9 with TRBJ2-4; D tentatively reads TRBD1 or TRBD2 (5 bases each). Germline V CDR1 and CDR2: SGDLS, YYNGEE. V was pared by 3 bases and J by 1 base, with 11 bases between. The CDR3 runs to 15 residues. CDR3 region: CASSGGSLAKNIQYF. CDR3 sequence (DNA): TGTGCCAGCAGCGGGGGGTCCCTGGCCAAAAACATTCAGTACTTC.

The rearrangement links TRBV28 to TRBJ1-3; D ambiguous. The CDR3 is made up of 12 amino acids. The V end was cut by 5 bases, the J end by 6 bases, with 8 bases between. Germline CDR1 and CDR2: MDHEN and SYDVKM. CDR3 residues: CASSPDVNTIYF. The CDR3 coding sequence is TGTGCCAGCAGTCCAGACGTAAACACCATATATTTT.

The J gene is TRBJ2-1, the V gene TRBV10-1; 7 nucleotides align to TRBD2. The CDR3 extends over 15 amino acids. Germline lookup yields CDR1 WNHNN and CDR2 SYGVQD (reference sequence). V trimming: 3 bases; J trimming: 5 bases; junction bases outside the gene matches: 7. Here the CDR3 DNA reads TGCGCCAGCAGTGAAGGACCCGGACTAGACAATGAGCAGTTCTTC. Encoded protein: CASSEGPGLDNEQFF.

The gene calls are TRBV19 and TRBJ2-1; D not certain. The CDR3 is made up of 11 amino acids. Germline CDR1 LNHDA, CDR2 SQIVND (reference sequence). CDR3 in amino acids: CVSQLGYEQFF. The CDR3 DNA sequence: TGTGTGTCCCAGTTGGGGTATGAGCAGTTCTTC.

The rearrangement uses TRBV20-1 and TRBJ2-1; 7 bases match TRBD2. V gave up 4 bases and J gave up 2 bases; unmatched junction bases: 8. Germline CDR1 reads DFQATT; CDR2 reads SNEGSKA (reference sequence). CDR3 size: 15 residues. DNA for the CDR3: TGCAGTGCTACTTCTAGCGGACTAGCCTACAATGAGCAGTTCTTC. Residues: CSATSSGLAYNEQFF.

Only a few counts were recorded for this clonotype. CDR3 protein: CSARKLAEIYEQYF. The DNA of the CDR3 is TGCAGTGCTAGAAAACTAGCGGAGATCTACGAGCAGTACTTC. The rearrangement uses TRBV20-1 and TRBJ2-7; 8 nucleotides line up with TRBD2. Germline assignment: CDR1 DFQATT and CDR2 SNEGSKA (reference sequence). V dropped 2 bases and J dropped 3; count of bases not matched to a gene: 6. CDR3 length: 14 residues.

The V call is TRBV28, the J call TRBJ2-3; 11 bases agree with TRBD2. Germline trimming cut 3 bases from V and 6 bases from J; bases unmatched to any gene: 11. In germline, CDR1 is MDHEN, CDR2 SYDVKM. The CDR3 runs 17 residues. The CDR3, as DNA: TGTGCCAGCAGTTTCCCCCGGACTAGCGGGTTTGGGGATACGCAGTATTTT. This sequence encodes CASSFPRTSGFGDTQYF.

The V call is TRBV5-1, the J call TRBJ2-2; D might be TRBD1 (5 bases). V shed 2 bases and J shed 4 bases, with 12 bases lying between them. The length of the CDR3 is 15 residues. Germline CDR1 reads SGHRS; CDR2 reads YFSETQ. This CDR3 reads CASSFQGRSTGELFF. The CDR3 DNA follows: TGCGCCAGCAGCTTCCAGGGTCGGAGCACCGGGGAGCTGTTTTTT.